This T cell receptor beta chain was profiled in a study of T cells in Graves' hyperthyroidism and ophthalmopathy. Background on the study: Peripheral blood was taken when the disease was first diagnosed, before any treatment began.

TCR beta CDR3 regions were amplified from RNA transcripts. With the HTBI primer set, the TCR CDR3 went through a first round of RT-PCR. TCRdb passed the multiplex PCR reads through MiXCR, listing each CDR3 protein once. The table has 300,000 to 400,000 distinct CDR3 sequences, about 21% seen once. V shed 7 bases and J 8 bases; nucleotides not matched to a gene: 13. CDR1 is MDHEN and CDR2 is SYDVKM in the germline V gene. The CDR3 loop spans 16 amino acids. Extraction of PBMCs used roughly 9.6 ml of fresh peripheral blood. The table lists this clonotype with a few counts. Sequenced: blood. The TCR originated in a woman in her 50s with Graves' hyperthyroidism. The V call is TRBV28, the J call TRBJ1-6; 8 nucleotides line up with TRBD1. The CDR3 sequence is CASTPPAGTGDSPLHF. The CDR3 coding sequence is TGTGCCAGCACCCCCCCAGCAGGGACAGGCGATTCACCCCTCCACTTT.